A selection of T cell receptor beta chains follows, all from one sample in a study of molecular identifiers for immune sequencing clone quantification. MiXCR, applied by TCRdb to the PCR reads, yields one record per CDR3 protein. The table shows approximately 630,000 distinct CDR3 sequences, with about 25% occurring only once. The sequenced material came from naive CD8+ T cells from blood, with Jurkat cell RNA spiked in. The origin of the receptors is a human donor in good health. Some libraries in this study had Jurkat cell RNA spiked in. Each CDR3 is given with its conserved first and last residue. A D gene is named only where the DNA matches it firmly. Rows may omit the clone size; those that give it use once, few, many or a size class.

j_call: TRBJ1-1
d_call: NA
v_call: TRBV19
clone_size: few
cdr3_nt: TGTGCCAGTACCTATGGGACGTTGAACACTGAAGCTTTCTTT
cdr3_aa: CASTYGTLNTEAFF

j_call: TRBJ2-5
d_call: NA
v_call: TRBV12-3/TRBV12-4
clone_size: NA
cdr3_nt: TGTGCCAGCAGTTCGGGACTGAATCCGGAGACCCAGTACTTC
cdr3_aa: CASSSGLNPETQYF

j_call: TRBJ2-2
d_call: NA
v_call: TRBV10-1
clone_size: few
cdr3_nt: TGCGCCAGCGGAAAAAACGACCCCGGGGAGCTGTTTTTT
cdr3_aa: CASGKNDPGELFF

j_call: TRBJ2-7
d_call: TRBD2
v_call: TRBV4-2
clone_size: many
cdr3_nt: TGTGCCAGCAGCCAAACCCTAAATAGCGGGAGGACCTCCTACGAGCAGTACTTC
cdr3_aa: CASSQTLNSGRTSYEQYF

j_call: TRBJ2-3
d_call: TRBD2
v_call: TRBV10-3
clone_size: once
cdr3_nt: TGTGCCATCAGTGAGGGACTAGCGGGAGCTGGGGGTACGCAGTATTTT
cdr3_aa: CAISEGLAGAGGTQYF

j_call: TRBJ2-5
d_call: NA
v_call: TRBV7-9
clone_size: many
cdr3_nt: TGTGCCAGCAGCCCTCCGGGCTTACACCAAGAGACCCAGTACTTC
cdr3_aa: CASSPPGLHQETQYF

j_call: TRBJ2-7
d_call: TRBD2
v_call: TRBV7-9
clone_size: many
cdr3_nt: TGTGCCAGCAGCCCATACGATTGGGGAGGGGTCGGTGGCGAGCAGTACTTC
cdr3_aa: CASSPYDWGGVGGEQYF

j_call: TRBJ2-7
d_call: NA
v_call: TRBV4-3
clone_size: NA
cdr3_nt: TGCGCCAGCAGCCAAGATGTAGGTCCAGGGCCCTACGAGCAGTACTTC
cdr3_aa: CASSQDVGPGPYEQYF

j_call: TRBJ2-5
d_call: NA
v_call: TRBV12-3/TRBV12-4
clone_size: many
cdr3_nt: TGTGCCAGCACCTCGCCCGTAGCGGCCGAGGAGACCCAGTACTTC
cdr3_aa: CASTSPVAAEETQYF

j_call: TRBJ2-7
d_call: TRBD2
v_call: TRBV4-1
clone_size: many
cdr3_nt: TGCGCCAGCAGCCAAGTTACAGCGGGGGTCCCCTACGAGCAGTACTTC
cdr3_aa: CASSQVTAGVPYEQYF

j_call: TRBJ1-2
d_call: TRBD1
v_call: TRBV10-3
clone_size: few
cdr3_nt: TGTGCCATCAGTGAGGGACAGGGGGCCTTCAATGGCTACACCTTC
cdr3_aa: CAISEGQGAFNGYTF

j_call: TRBJ2-7
d_call: TRBD1
v_call: TRBV4-3
clone_size: many
cdr3_nt: TGCGCCAGCAGCCAAACTCACGGACAGGGGAGAGGGCAGTACTTC
cdr3_aa: CASSQTHGQGRGQYF

j_call: TRBJ2-2
d_call: TRBD2
v_call: TRBV4-3
clone_size: few
cdr3_nt: TGCGCCAGCAGCCACGCCCGGGTGGCGGGAGACGGGGAGCTGTTTTTT
cdr3_aa: CASSHARVAGDGELFF

j_call: TRBJ2-7
d_call: TRBD2
v_call: TRBV30
clone_size: many
cdr3_nt: TGTGCCTGGAGTGTTTCGAGCGGGAGTTACGAGCAGTACTTC
cdr3_aa: CAWSVSSGSYEQYF